Below, one T cell receptor (beta chain) is given with its context. The sample belongs to a study of control samples from healthy donors and cancer patients. This CDR3 is built from 14 residues. Germline values: CDR1 LGHDT, CDR2 YNNKEL (reference sequence). Between the trimmed V and J ends, which lost 3 bases and 4 bases, there was a span of 10 bases. Sequenced by immunoSEQ multiplex PCR; TCRdb stores in-frame clones only, minus some. The sample gives a few hundred thousand clones, about 93% of which show up once; around 6.4% is in the top ten. The gene calls are TRBV3-1 (or the pseudogene TRBV3-2) and TRBJ1-5; D gene uncertain. The source is a man between 40 and 49 years old with head and neck cancer. Sequencing was carried out using PBMCs. The CDR3 DNA follows: TGTGCCAGCAGCCATCCCGAGTGGAATCAGCCCCAGCATTTT. Translation: CASSHPEWNQPQHF.